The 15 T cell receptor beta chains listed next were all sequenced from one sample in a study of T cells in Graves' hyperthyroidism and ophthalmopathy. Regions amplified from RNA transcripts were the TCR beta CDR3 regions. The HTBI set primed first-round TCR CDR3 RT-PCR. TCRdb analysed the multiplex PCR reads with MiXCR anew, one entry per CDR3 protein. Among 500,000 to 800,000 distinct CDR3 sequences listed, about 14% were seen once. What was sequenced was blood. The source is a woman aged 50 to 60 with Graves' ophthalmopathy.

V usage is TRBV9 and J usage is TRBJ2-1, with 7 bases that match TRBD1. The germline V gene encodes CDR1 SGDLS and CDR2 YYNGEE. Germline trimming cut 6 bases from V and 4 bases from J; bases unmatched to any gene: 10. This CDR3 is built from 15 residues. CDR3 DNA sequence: TGTGCCAGCACTATGACCGGGACAGATTACAATGAGCAGTTCTTC. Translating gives CASTMTGTDYNEQFF.

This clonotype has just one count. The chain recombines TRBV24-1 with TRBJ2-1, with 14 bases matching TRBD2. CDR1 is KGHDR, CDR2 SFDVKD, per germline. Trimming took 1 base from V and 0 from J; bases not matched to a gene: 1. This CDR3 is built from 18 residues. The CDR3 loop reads CATSDFGTSGSSYNEQFF. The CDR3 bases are TGTGCCACCAGTGATTTCGGGACTAGCGGGAGCTCCTACAATGAGCAGTTCTTC.

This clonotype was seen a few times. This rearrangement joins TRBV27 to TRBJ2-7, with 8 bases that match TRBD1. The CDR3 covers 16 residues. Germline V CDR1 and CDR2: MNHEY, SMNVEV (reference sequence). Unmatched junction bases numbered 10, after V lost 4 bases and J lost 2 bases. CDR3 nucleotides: TGTGCCAGCAGTTCTCTACGTGGACAGGGCGCCTACGAGCAGTACTTC. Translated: CASSSLRGQGAYEQYF.

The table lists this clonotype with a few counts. This CDR3 reads CASTDRTSGSNEQFF. The DNA of the CDR3 is TGTGCCAGCACCGATAGGACTAGCGGGAGTAATGAGCAGTTCTTC. V and J are TRBV6-2 or TRBV6-3 and TRBJ2-1, with 13 bases identical to TRBD2. CDR3 length equals 15 residues. CDR1 and CDR2 from the germline V gene are MNHEY and SVGEGT. J was trimmed by 7 bases and V by 7 bases; bases with no gene match: 7.

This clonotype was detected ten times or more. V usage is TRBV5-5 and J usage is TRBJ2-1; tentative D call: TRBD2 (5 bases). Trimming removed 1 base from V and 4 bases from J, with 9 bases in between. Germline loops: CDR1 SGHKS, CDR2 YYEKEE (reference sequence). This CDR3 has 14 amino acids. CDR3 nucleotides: TGTGCCAGCAGCTTGCGGGATCCGTACAATGAGCAGTTCTTC. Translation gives CASSLRDPYNEQFF.

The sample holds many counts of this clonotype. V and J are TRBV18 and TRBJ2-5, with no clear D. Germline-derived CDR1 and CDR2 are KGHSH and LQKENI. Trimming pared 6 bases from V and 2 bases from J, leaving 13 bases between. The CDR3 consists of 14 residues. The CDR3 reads CASSPNLGQETQYF. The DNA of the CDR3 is TGTGCCAGCTCCCCCAACCTGGGGCAAGAGACCCAGTACTTC.

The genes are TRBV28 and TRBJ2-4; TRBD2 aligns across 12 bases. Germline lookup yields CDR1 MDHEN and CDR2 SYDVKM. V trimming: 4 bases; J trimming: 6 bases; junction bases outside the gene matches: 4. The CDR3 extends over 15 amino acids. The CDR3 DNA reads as TGTGCCAGCAGTTCCCCTAGCGGGAGGGGAAACATTCAGTACTTC. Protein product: CASSSPSGRGNIQYF.

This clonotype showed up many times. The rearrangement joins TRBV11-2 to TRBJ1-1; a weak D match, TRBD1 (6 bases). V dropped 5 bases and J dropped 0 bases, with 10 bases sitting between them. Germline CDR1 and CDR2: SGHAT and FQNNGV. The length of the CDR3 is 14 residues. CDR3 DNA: TGTGCCAGCAGCGTGGACAGCTTGAACACTGAAGCTTTCTTT. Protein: CASSVDSLNTEAFF.

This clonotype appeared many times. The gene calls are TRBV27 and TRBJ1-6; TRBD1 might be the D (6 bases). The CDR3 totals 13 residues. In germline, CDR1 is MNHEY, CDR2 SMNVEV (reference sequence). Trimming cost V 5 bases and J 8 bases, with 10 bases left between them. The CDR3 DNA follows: TGTGCCAGCAGTCGGGGGCGTGATTCACCCCTCCACTTT. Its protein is CASSRGRDSPLHF.

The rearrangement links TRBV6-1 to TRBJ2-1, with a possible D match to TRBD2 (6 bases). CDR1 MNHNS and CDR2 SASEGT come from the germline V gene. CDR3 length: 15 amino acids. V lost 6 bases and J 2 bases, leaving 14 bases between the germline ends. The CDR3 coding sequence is TGTGCCAGCAGGAGGGACTTATCAACCTACAATGAGCAGTTCTTC. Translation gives CASRRDLSTYNEQFF.

CDR3 in amino acids: CASSLGLGAANTGELFF. DNA for the CDR3: TGTGCCAGCAGCTTAGGGCTGGGGGCGGCAAACACCGGGGAGCTGTTTTTT. The chain employs TRBV7-8 and TRBJ2-2, with D tentatively TRBD1 (6 bases). The V and J ends lost 1 base and 2 bases respectively, with 14 bases between them. This CDR3 is 17 amino acids long. Germline CDR1 and CDR2: SGHVS and FQNEAQ.

The CDR3 sequence is CASSLSLAGGEQFF. CDR3 in DNA: TGTGCCAGCAGCTTATCCCTAGCGGGAGGTGAGCAGTTCTTC. The chain joins TRBV7-3 to TRBJ2-1; 11 bases match TRBD2. With 2 bases clipped from V and 9 bases from J, the junction kept 3 bases outside the gene matches. CDR1 is SGHTA, CDR2 FQGTGA, per germline. The CDR3 spans 14 residues. The full variable domain, rest sourced from reference TRBV7-3 and TRBJ2-1, is GAGVSQTPSNKVTEKGKYVELRCDPISGHTALYWYRQSLGQGPEFLIYFQGTGAADDSGLPNDRFFAVRPEGSVSTLKIQRTERGDSAVYLCASSLSLAGGEQFFGPGTRLTVL.

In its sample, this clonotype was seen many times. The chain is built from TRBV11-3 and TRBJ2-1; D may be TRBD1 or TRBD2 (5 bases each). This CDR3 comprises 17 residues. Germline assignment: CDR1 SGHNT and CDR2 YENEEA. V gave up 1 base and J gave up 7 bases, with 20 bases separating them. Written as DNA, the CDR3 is TGTGCCAGCAGCTTAGTCTTTTCGGGCCCGTGGGGGAATGAGCAGTTCTTC. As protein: CASSLVFSGPWGNEQFF.

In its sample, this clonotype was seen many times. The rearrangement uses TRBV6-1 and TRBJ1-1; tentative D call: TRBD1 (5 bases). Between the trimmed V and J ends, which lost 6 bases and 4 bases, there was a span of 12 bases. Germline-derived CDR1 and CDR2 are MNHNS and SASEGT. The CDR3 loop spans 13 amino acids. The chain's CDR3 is CASRPPGFTEAFF. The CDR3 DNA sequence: TGTGCCAGCAGGCCCCCAGGGTTCACTGAAGCTTTCTTT.

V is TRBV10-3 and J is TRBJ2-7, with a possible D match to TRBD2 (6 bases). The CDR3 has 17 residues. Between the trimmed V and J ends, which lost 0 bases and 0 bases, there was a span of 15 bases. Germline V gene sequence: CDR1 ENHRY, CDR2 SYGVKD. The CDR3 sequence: CAISESMIVRDSYEQYF. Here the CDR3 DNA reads TGTGCCATCAGTGAGTCGATGATTGTGCGGGACTCCTACGAGCAGTACTTC.